What follows are 8 T cell receptor beta chains derived from one specimen sequenced in a study of shared clonotypes between healthy human individuals. Data came from immunoSEQ multiplex PCR; TCRdb stores just in-frame clones and leaves some out. The repertoire holds some 500,000 clones, with around 96% as singletons. Specimen: naive CD4+ T cells sorted from blood. Sample subset: CD45RA+ positively selected. All receptors derive from a woman in her thirties in good health.

This chain connects TRBV19 to TRBJ2-1; the D gene is possibly TRBD2 (5 bases). The germline V and J ends were trimmed by 3 bases and 11 bases, with 11 bases remaining between them. CDR1 and CDR2 (germline): LNHDA, SQIVND (reference sequence). This CDR3 contains 12 residues. CDR3 amino acids: CASSIRPGKQFF. Written as DNA, the CDR3 is TGTGCCAGTAGTATTCGGCCCGGGAAGCAGTTCTTC.

The genes are TRBV7-9 and TRBJ2-7; no firm D call. CDR1 and CDR2 (germline): SEHNR, FQNEAQ (reference sequence). The CDR3 has 14 residues. With 7 bases removed from V and 5 bases from J, the gap between germline ends came to 18 bases. The CDR3 loop reads CASNIGKAPNEQYF. The CDR3 DNA reads TGTGCCAGCAACATAGGCAAGGCCCCCAACGAGCAGTACTTC.

V is TRBV5-4 and J is TRBJ1-5; 7 positions match TRBD1. V trimming: 9 bases; J trimming: 5 bases; junction bases outside the gene matches: 11. This CDR3 is built from 14 residues. The germline V gene has CDR1 SGHNT and CDR2 YYREEE (reference sequence). The CDR3 bases are TGTGCCAACCCTACGGCAGGGGGTTATCAGCCCCAGCATTTT. Translation: CANPTAGGYQPQHF.

This chain joins TRBV2 and TRBJ2-3; weak D call: TRBD2 (6 bases). The V gene's germline CDR1 is SNHLY and CDR2 FYNNEI. Trimming cost V 6 bases and J 0 bases, with 13 bases left between them. The CDR3 is 15 amino acids. The CDR3 nucleotides are TGTGCCAGCAGGTGGGGGGACCTTAGCACAGATACGCAGTATTTT. Translation: CASRWGDLSTDTQYF. The whole variable domain, remainder taken from reference TRBV2 and TRBJ2-3, is EPEVTQTPSHQVTQMGQEVILRCVPISNHLYFYWYRQILGQKVEFLVSFYNNEISEKSEIFDDQFSVERPDGSNFTLKIRSTKLEDSAMYFCASRWGDLSTDTQYFGPGTRLTVL.

A single count supports this clone. V usage is TRBV11-1 and J usage is TRBJ2-7, with D perhaps TRBD1 or TRBD2 (7 bases each). The germline V and J ends were trimmed by 3 bases and 4 bases, with 13 bases remaining between them. CDR1 is SGHAT, CDR2 FQDESV, per germline (reference sequence). This CDR3 comprises 14 residues. In nucleotides, the CDR3 is TGTGCCAGCAGCTTTGGCAGGGGGGGGTACGAGCAGTACTTC. Amino acids: CASSFGRGGYEQYF.

On this clone: Other nucleotide sequences from this sample produce the same CDR3. J is TRBJ1-5 and V is TRBV19, with D unresolved. V lost 2 bases and J 0 bases, leaving 8 bases between the germline ends. Germline loops: CDR1 LNHDA, CDR2 SQIVND (reference sequence). CDR3 size: 15 residues. CDR3 region: CASSIRRGSNQPQHF. CDR3 nucleotides: TGTGCCAGTAGTATAAGGCGGGGTAGCAATCAGCCCCAGCATTTT. The full variable domain, rest sourced from reference TRBV19 and TRBJ1-5, is DGGITQSPKYLFRKEGQNVTLSCEQNLNHDAMYWYRQDPGQGLRLIYYSQIVNDFQKGDIAEGYSVSREKKESFPLTVTSAQKNPTAFYLCASSIRRGSNQPQHFGDGTRLSIL.

The chain is built from TRBV7-9 and TRBJ2-5; D is possibly TRBD2 (6 bases). The V and J ends lost 10 bases and 4 bases respectively, with 19 bases between them. Germline CDR1 SEHNR, CDR2 FQNEAQ (reference sequence). This CDR3 spans 14 amino acids. The CDR3 sequence is CATDGWGVRETQYF. CDR3 coding DNA: TGTGCCACCGACGGTTGGGGGGTAAGAGAGACCCAGTACTTC. The entire variable domain, with the rest obtained from reference TRBV7-9 and TRBJ2-5, is as follows: DTGVSQNPRHKITKRGQNVTFRCDPISEHNRLYWYRQTLGQGPEFLTYFQNEAQLEKSRLLSDRFSAERPKGSFSTLEIQRTEQGDSAMYLCATDGWGVRETQYFGPGTRLLVL.

V usage is TRBV6-1 and J usage is TRBJ1-4, with 11 bases lining up with TRBD1. V lost 2 bases to trimming and J lost 10 bases; unmatched junction nucleotides: 6. In germline, CDR1 is MNHNS, CDR2 SASEGT. The CDR3 contains 15 residues. The CDR3 is CASSEKRDRGGKLFF. The CDR3 bases are TGTGCCAGCAGTGAAAAACGGGACAGGGGGGGAAAACTGTTTTTT.